This is a list of T cell receptor beta chains from one sample in a study of T cell clusters in autoimmune cytopenias. After re-calling the multiplex PCR reads, TCRdb lists one entry per CDR3 protein, DNA absent. Recorded for this sample: around 2,500 distinct CDR3 sequences. These same records also appear under a second study, on T cell repertoires in aging, cancer and after chemotherapy.

Sequencing was done on a sample of peripheral blood. The receptors stem from a human donor with an autoimmune cytopenia or autoimmune hepatitis (not recorded which). Each CDR3 is given with its conserved first and last residue. The order of the fields is J gene, V gene, clone size, CDR3 protein. Size values are once, few and many counts, or a class for expanded clones, and some rows have none.

J: TRBJ1-6; V: TRBV27; size: NA; CDR3: CASSSGQGTYNSPLHF
J: TRBJ1-2; V: TRBV27; size: medium-sized; CDR3: CASSLSGYYGYTF
J: TRBJ1-1; V: TRBV19; size: NA; CDR3: CASRINNRANTEAFF
J: TRBJ1-4; V: TRBV29-1; size: medium-sized; CDR3: CSVAWFGAEKLFF
J: TRBJ2-3; V: TRBV5-6; size: medium-sized; CDR3: CASSRDYTDTQYF
J: TRBJ2-2; V: TRBV6-1; size: NA; CDR3: CASGIGATGELFF
J: TRBJ2-2; V: TRBV6-1; size: NA; CDR3: CASRSLRMNTGELFF
J: TRBJ1-2; V: TRBV19; size: medium-sized; CDR3: CASSTTGTGSYYGYTF
J: TRBJ2-1; V: TRBV10-3; size: NA; CDR3: CAIGRTSVSSSYNEQFF
J: TRBJ1-2; V: TRBV12-3/TRBV12-4; size: NA; CDR3: CASNLGGRGYTF
J: TRBJ1-2; V: TRBV7-9; size: NA; CDR3: CASSSGQSGYTF
J: TRBJ1-2; V: TRBV19; size: NA; CDR3: CASSISGQGNFASGYTF
J: TRBJ1-2; V: TRBV27; size: NA; CDR3: CASRPLGGGWGYTF
J: TRBJ2-4; V: TRBV19; size: medium-sized; CDR3: CASSIRGMAKNIQYF
J: TRBJ2-5; V: TRBV6-5; size: large; CDR3: CASSVHRAQETQYF
J: TRBJ1-3; V: TRBV10-3; size: NA; CDR3: CAISVSSTSGNTIYF